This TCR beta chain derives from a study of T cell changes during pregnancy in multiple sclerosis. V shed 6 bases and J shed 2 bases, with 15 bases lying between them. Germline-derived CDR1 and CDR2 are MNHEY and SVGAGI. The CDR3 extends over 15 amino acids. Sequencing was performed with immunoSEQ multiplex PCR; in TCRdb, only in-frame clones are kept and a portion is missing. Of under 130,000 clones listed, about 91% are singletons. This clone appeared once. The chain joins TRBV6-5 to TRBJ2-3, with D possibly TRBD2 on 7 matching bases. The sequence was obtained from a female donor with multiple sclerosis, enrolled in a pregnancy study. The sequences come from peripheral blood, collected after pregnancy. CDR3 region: CASRHQRGHTDTQYF. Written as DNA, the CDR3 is TGTGCCAGCAGACACCAGCGGGGACACACAGATACGCAGTATTTT.